Listed below are T cell receptor beta chains from one sample, sequenced in a study of shared clonotypes between healthy human individuals. Data came from immunoSEQ multiplex PCR; TCRdb stores just in-frame clones and leaves some out. Among millions of clones listed, roughly 94% were seen once. Specimen: naive CD4+ T cells sorted from blood. Every receptor here comes from a man between 18 and 35 years old in good health. Each CDR3 is given with its conserved first and last residue. A D gene is named only where the DNA matches it firmly. Only part of the rows carry a size: once, few, many, or a class if the clone is expanded.

v_gene,d_gene,abundance,j_gene,CDR3nt,CDR3aa
TRBV10-3,TRBD1,.,TRBJ2-5,TGTGCCATCAGTGAAGGGGACAGACAAGAGACCCAGTACTTC,CAISEGDRQETQYF
TRBV10-3,TRBD1,once,TRBJ2-1,TGTGCCAGTATGGGACAGGGATACGATGAGCAGTTCTTC,CASMGQGYDEQFF
TRBV6-5,.,.,TRBJ1-2,TGTGCCAGCAGTGCTACGGGACACCCAAACTATGGCTACACCTTC,CASSATGHPNYGYTF
TRBV2,.,.,TRBJ1-1,TGTGCCAGCAGTGAATCAAGGGTCGGGACCGAGAATGAAGCTTTCTTT,CASSESRVGTENEAFF
TRBV7-9,.,.,TRBJ1-5,TGTGCCAGCAGCTTAATGACAGCCGGGGGCAATCAGCCCCAGCATTTT,CASSLMTAGGNQPQHF
TRBV18,.,.,TRBJ1-2,TGTGCCAGCTCACCCGCCAGGGATGGCTACACCTTC,CASSPARDGYTF
TRBV27,TRBD2,once,TRBJ2-7,TGTGCCAGCAGTTTATCTAGCGGGGGGACCTCCTACGAGCAGTACTTC,CASSLSSGGTSYEQYF
TRBV2,.,.,TRBJ2-2,TGTGCCAGCAGCCAAAATGGGATGTACACCGGGGAGCTGTTTTTT,CASSQNGMYTGELFF
TRBV2,.,.,TRBJ1-1,TGTGCCAGCAGTGCGGGCGTCACTGAAGCTTTCTTT,CASSAGVTEAFF
TRBV5-6,.,.,TRBJ2-5,TGTGCCAGCAGCTTGGGTAAAAAAGAGACCCAGTACTTC,CASSLGKKETQYF
TRBV4-2,TRBD1,.,TRBJ2-7,TGTGCCAGCAGCCAGCCACATACCGACGGACAGGGCCAAAACATCCTCTACGAGCAGTACTTC,CASSQPHTDGQGQNILYEQYF
TRBV7-8,.,.,TRBJ1-1,TGTGCCAGCAGCTTAGTGGACACGTTGGAAGCTTTCTTT,CASSLVDTLEAFF
TRBV18,.,once,TRBJ1-3,TGTGCCAGCTCATCCTCCGCGGGAAACACCATATATTTT,CASSSSAGNTIYF
TRBV9,.,.,TRBJ2-5,TGTGCCAGCAGCGTAGCCCAGACTTACCAAGAGACCCAGTACTTC,CASSVAQTYQETQYF
TRBV5-1,.,.,TRBJ2-7,TGCGCCAGCAGCTCTACCCCTGTCTACGAGCAGTACTTC,CASSSTPVYEQYF
TRBV25-1,TRBD2,.,TRBJ2-5,TGTGCCAGCAGTGCCCTAAGGACTAGCGGCCAAGAGACCCAGTACTTC,CASSALRTSGQETQYF
TRBV6-5,.,.,TRBJ2-2,TGTGCCAGCAGTTACTCGTTGCCCGGGGAGCTGTTTTTT,CASSYSLPGELFF
TRBV6-6,TRBD1,.,TRBJ1-6,TGTGCCAGCAAGTCCGGGACAGGGGGTATTAATTCACCCCTCCACTTT,CASKSGTGGINSPLHF
TRBV6-1,.,once,TRBJ1-2,TGTGCCAGCAGCCAAATGACAGGTTATGGCTACACCTTC,CASSQMTGYGYTF
TRBV2,TRBD2,.,TRBJ2-3,TGTGCCAGCAGTATTAGCGGGGCCGTAGATACGCAGTATTTT,CASSISGAVDTQYF
TRBV7-9,.,.,TRBJ1-6,TGTGCCAGCAGCTTAGATGGGGTTGGGAATTCACCCCTCCACTTT,CASSLDGVGNSPLHF
TRBV6-1,TRBD1,.,TRBJ1-5,TGTGCCAGCAGTGCGAACAGGGGGCAAGGTCAGCCCCAGCATTTT,CASSANRGQGQPQHF
TRBV28,TRBD1,.,TRBJ1-2,TGTGCCAGCAGCTTATCCAGCGGACAGGCGGCCTACTATGGCTACACCTTC,CASSLSSGQAAYYGYTF
TRBV7-2,.,.,TRBJ2-1,TGTGCCAGCAGCTTAGCCGGGGGAAATGAGCAGTTCTTC,CASSLAGGNEQFF
TRBV28,TRBD1,.,TRBJ1-5,TGTGCCAGCAGTTCCCCCCCTGGACGGACAGGGGGTAATCAGCCCCAGCATTTT,CASSSPPGRTGGNQPQHF
TRBV6-5,.,.,TRBJ1-5,TGTGCCAGCAGTTACGCGGCCGATAATCAGCCCCAGCATTTT,CASSYAADNQPQHF
TRBV29-1,.,.,TRBJ1-2,TGCAGCGTTGTAGATGGGGGCCATGGCTACACCTTC,CSVVDGGHGYTF
TRBV10-3,TRBD1,.,TRBJ2-5,TGTGCCATCAGTGAGTCGGGACAGGTCCCTCTGTACTTC,CAISESGQVPLYF
TRBV28,TRBD1,.,TRBJ2-7,TGTGCCAGCAGTCGCTCCGACAGGGTGCTAAACGAGCAGTACTTC,CASSRSDRVLNEQYF
TRBV18,.,.,TRBJ1-1,TGTGCCAGCTCACCAGACGGGTACACTGAAGCTTTCTTT,CASSPDGYTEAFF
TRBV5-1,TRBD2,.,TRBJ2-5,TGCGCCAGCAGCTTGGCCGTCTTGACTAGCGGTTTCAAAGAGACCCAGTACTTC,CASSLAVLTSGFKETQYF
TRBV4-3,TRBD1,.,TRBJ2-5,TGCGCCAGCAGCCAAGATTGGGACAGGGGGCCAGAGACCCAGTACTTC,CASSQDWDRGPETQYF
TRBV10-3,TRBD1,once,TRBJ1-1,TGTGCCATCAGTGCCGCCGCAGGGGGCCACACTGAAGCTTTCTTT,CAISAAAGGHTEAFF
TRBV21-1,.,.,TRBJ2-2,TGTGCCAGCAGCAAAGCGCGGGGCGGCGGGGAGCTGTTTTTT,CASSKARGGGELFF
TRBV5-6,.,.,TRBJ2-5,TGTGCCAGCTCCCGACAGGCAATACAAGAGACCCAGTACTTC,CASSRQAIQETQYF
TRBV6-5,.,.,TRBJ2-3,TGTGCCAGCAGCCGTGACTACACGCAGTATTTT,CASSRDYTQYF
TRBV5-4,TRBD2,.,TRBJ2-1,TGTGCCAGCAGCGAAACCGGGACTAGCGGTTACAATGAGCAGTTCTTC,CASSETGTSGYNEQFF
TRBV6-5,TRBD1,.,TRBJ2-3,TGTGCCAGCAGTTACGCCGGGACAGGGACGGCAGATACGCAGTATTTT,CASSYAGTGTADTQYF
TRBV7-6,TRBD2,.,TRBJ2-3,TGTGCCAGCAGCTCAGCGGGGGGGACGACAGATACGCAGTATTTT,CASSSAGGTTDTQYF
TRBV6-1,.,.,TRBJ2-2,TGTGCCAGCAGAAAGGAGATTTACACCGGGGAGCTGTTTTTT,CASRKEIYTGELFF
TRBV5-6,TRBD2,.,TRBJ2-3,TGTGCCAGCAGGACTAGCGGGAGCACAGATACGCAGTATTTT,CASRTSGSTDTQYF
TRBV28,.,.,TRBJ1-3,TGTGCCAGCAGTGTGACAAACACCATATATTTT,CASSVTNTIYF
TRBV28,.,.,TRBJ2-7,TGTGCCAGCAGTTTGGGACCTTGGTACGAGCAGTACTTC,CASSLGPWYEQYF
TRBV6-6,.,.,TRBJ2-6,TGTGCCAGCAGCCCGCCGGGGGCCAACGTCCTGACTTTC,CASSPPGANVLTF
TRBV5-6,.,.,TRBJ2-5,TGTGCCAGCAGCTTGATGGCTAGCGTGTGGTACCAAGAGACCCAGTACTTC,CASSLMASVWYQETQYF
TRBV6-1,.,.,TRBJ1-2,TGTGCCAGCAGTCCACTAGTACAGCAGGGCTATGGCTACACCTTC,CASSPLVQQGYGYTF
TRBV7-9,.,.,TRBJ2-5,TGTGCCAGCAACAGGGACGTAACAGAGACCCAGTACTTC,CASNRDVTETQYF
TRBV6-6,TRBD1,.,TRBJ1-5,TGTGCCAGCACTCCGACAGGGGTAGGCAATCAGCCCCAGCATTTT,CASTPTGVGNQPQHF
TRBV10-3,.,.,TRBJ2-5,TGTGCCATCAGTGAGGGACTGGAAGAGACCCAGTACTTC,CAISEGLEETQYF
TRBV10-3,TRBD1,.,TRBJ2-7,TGTGCCATCAGCAGGGACAGGGGTTACGAGCAGTACTTC,CAISRDRGYEQYF
TRBV6-1,.,.,TRBJ2-7,TGTGCCAGCAGTGCTCCCGGGGTAGGCTCCTACGAGCAGTACTTC,CASSAPGVGSYEQYF
TRBV7-8,TRBD1,.,TRBJ1-5,TGTGCCAGCAGCTTAGAGGCAGGGGGTTTTAATCAGCCCCAGCATTTT,CASSLEAGGFNQPQHF
TRBV9,.,.,TRBJ1-1,TGTGCCAGTAGACCGGACACCTTGAACACTGAAGCTTTCTTT,CASRPDTLNTEAFF
TRBV25-1,.,.,TRBJ2-7,TGTGCCAGCAGCACAGACAGGATCCTCTACGAGCAGTACTTC,CASSTDRILYEQYF
TRBV30,.,.,TRBJ2-3,TGTGCCTGGAGTGTGATTAGCGGCTACACAGATACGCAGTATTTT,CAWSVISGYTDTQYF
TRBV5-1,.,.,TRBJ1-2,TGCGCCAGCAGGCCGGGGGTGAACTATGGCTACACCTTC,CASRPGVNYGYTF
TRBV18,.,.,TRBJ1-5,TGTGCCAGCCGTTTTCAGTTGGATCAGCCCCAGCATTTT,CASRFQLDQPQHF
TRBV7-9,.,once,TRBJ2-3,TGTGCCAGCAGTCTCCTATTCGGGGGGCGAGGCTTCGGAGATACGCAGTATTTT,CASSLLFGGRGFGDTQYF
TRBV6-5,.,.,TRBJ1-1,TGTGCCAGCAGGCTACAGCTGAACACTGAAGCTTTCTTT,CASRLQLNTEAFF
TRBV19,.,.,TRBJ1-1,TGTGCCAGTAGGCGGACGAAGAACACTGAAGCTTTCTTT,CASRRTKNTEAFF